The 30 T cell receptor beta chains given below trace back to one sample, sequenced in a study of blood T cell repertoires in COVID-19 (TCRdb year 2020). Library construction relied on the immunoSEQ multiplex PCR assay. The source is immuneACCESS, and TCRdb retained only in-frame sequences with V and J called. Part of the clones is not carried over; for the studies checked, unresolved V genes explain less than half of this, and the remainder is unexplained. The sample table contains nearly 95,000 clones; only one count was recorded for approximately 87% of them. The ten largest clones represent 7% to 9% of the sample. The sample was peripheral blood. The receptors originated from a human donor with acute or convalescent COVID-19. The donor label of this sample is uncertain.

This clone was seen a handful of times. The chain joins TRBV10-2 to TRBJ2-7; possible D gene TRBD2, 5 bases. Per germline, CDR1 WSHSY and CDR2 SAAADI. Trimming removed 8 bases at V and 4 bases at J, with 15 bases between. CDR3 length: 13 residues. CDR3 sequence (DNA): TGCGCCAGCTCTTGGGGAGTCGGTTACGAGCAGTACTTC. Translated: CASSWGVGYEQYF.

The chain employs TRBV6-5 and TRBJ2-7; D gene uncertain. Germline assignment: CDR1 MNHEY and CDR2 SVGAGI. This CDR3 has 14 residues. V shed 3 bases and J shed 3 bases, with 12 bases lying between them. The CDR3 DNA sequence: TGTGCCAGCAGTTATCGCGAACAGAGCTACGAGCAGTACTTC. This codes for CASSYREQSYEQYF.

CDR3 nucleotide sequence: TGTGCCAGCAGCGAGGGTGGACAGAGGAACTACGAGCAGTACTTC. This codes for CASSEGGQRNYEQYF. This sequence joins TRBV7-2 and TRBJ2-7, with D perhaps matching TRBD1 (6 bases). The CDR3 totals 15 residues. V was trimmed by 5 bases and J by 3 bases, leaving 17 bases between them. Germline V gene sequence: CDR1 SGHTA, CDR2 FQGNSA.

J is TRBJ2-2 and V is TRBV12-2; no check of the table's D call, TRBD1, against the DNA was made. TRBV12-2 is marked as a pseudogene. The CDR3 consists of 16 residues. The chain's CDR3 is CASFGGQGSLTGELFF. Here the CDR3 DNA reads TGTGCAAGTTTTGGGGGACAGGGAAGCCTCACCGGGGAGCTGTTTTTT.

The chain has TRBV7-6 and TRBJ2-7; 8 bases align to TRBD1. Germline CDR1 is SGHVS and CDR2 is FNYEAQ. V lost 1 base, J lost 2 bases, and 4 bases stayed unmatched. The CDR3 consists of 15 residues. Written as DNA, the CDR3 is TGTGCCAGCAGCTTAGTAGGACAGGGAGCCTACGAGCAGTACTTC. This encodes CASSLVGQGAYEQYF.

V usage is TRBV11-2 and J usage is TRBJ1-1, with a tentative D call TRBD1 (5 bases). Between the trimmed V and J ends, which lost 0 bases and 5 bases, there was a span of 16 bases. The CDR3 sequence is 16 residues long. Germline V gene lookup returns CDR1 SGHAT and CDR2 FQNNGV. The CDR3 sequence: CASSLDGEGLGTEAFF. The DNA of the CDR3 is TGTGCCAGCAGCTTAGATGGGGAGGGGCTTGGGACTGAAGCTTTCTTT.

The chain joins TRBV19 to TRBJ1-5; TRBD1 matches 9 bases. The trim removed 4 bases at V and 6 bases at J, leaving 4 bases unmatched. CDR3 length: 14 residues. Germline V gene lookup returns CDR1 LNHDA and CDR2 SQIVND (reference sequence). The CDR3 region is CASSTTGGGQPQHF. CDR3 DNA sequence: TGTGCCAGTAGTACAACAGGGGGCGGTCAGCCCCAGCATTTT.

This chain's CDR3 is CASSPPFPYEQYF. For the CDR3, the DNA is TGTGCCAGCTCACCACCGTTTCCTTACGAGCAGTACTTC. The chain has TRBV18 and TRBJ2-7; D ambiguous. The CDR3 has 13 amino acids. The germline CDR1 and CDR2 sequences are KGHSH and LQKENI. Trimming took 0 bases from V and 4 from J, leaving 7 bases between them.

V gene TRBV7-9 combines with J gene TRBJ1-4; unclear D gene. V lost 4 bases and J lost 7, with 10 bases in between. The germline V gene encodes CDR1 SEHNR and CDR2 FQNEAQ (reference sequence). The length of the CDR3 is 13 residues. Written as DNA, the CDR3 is TGTGCCAGCAGCTCAGACTCGGCTGAAAAACTGTTTTTT. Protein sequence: CASSSDSAEKLFF.

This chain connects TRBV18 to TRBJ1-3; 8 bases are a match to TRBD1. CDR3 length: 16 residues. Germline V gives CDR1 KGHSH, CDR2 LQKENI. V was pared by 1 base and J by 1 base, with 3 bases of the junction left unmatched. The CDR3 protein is CASSPLQGASGNTIYF. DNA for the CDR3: TGTGCCAGCTCACCACTTCAGGGGGCATCTGGAAACACCATATATTTT.

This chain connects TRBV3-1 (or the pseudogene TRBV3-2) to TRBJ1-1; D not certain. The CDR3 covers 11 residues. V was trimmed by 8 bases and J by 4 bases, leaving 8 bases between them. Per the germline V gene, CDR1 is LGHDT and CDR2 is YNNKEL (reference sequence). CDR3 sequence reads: CASGIGTEAFF. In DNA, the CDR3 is TGTGCCAGCGGTATCGGCACTGAAGCTTTCTTT.

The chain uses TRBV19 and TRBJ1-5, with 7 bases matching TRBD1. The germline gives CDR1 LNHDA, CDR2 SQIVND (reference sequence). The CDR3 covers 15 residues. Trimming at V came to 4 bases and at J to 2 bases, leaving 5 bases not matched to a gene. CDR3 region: CASSTLGQGNQPQHF. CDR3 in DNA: TGTGCCAGTAGTACCCTCGGACAGGGCAATCAGCCCCAGCATTTT.

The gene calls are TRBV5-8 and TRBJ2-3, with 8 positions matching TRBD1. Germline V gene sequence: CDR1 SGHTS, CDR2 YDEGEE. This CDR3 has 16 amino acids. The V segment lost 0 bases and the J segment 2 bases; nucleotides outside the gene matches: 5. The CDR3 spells CASSLGGTGYTDTQYF. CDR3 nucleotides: TGTGCCAGCAGCTTGGGGGGGACAGGTTACACAGATACGCAGTATTTT.

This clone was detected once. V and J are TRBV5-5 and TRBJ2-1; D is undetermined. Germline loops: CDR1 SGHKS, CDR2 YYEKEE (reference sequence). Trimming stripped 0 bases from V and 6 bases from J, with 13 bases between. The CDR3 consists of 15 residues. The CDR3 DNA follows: TGTGCCAGCAGCTTGGTTGGCGGCTACCGCAATGAGCAGTTCTTC. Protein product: CASSLVGGYRNEQFF.

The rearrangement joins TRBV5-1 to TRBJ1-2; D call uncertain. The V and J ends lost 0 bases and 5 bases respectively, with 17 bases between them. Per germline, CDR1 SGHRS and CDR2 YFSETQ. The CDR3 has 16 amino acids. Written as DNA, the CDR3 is TGCGCCAGCAGCTTGGGACGGGGAGGCAACGAGTATGGCTACACCTTC. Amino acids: CASSLGRGGNEYGYTF.

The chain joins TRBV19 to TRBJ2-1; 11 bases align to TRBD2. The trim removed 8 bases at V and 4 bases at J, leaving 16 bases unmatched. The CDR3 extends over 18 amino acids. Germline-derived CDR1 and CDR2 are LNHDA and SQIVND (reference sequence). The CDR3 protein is CASGRASGGLLLYNEQFF. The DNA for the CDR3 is TGTGCCAGTGGTCGGGCTAGCGGGGGGCTCCTCCTTTACAATGAGCAGTTCTTC.

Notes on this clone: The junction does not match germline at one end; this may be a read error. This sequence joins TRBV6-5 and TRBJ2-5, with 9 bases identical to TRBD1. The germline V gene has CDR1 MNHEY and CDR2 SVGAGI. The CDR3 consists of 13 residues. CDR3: CASRPSGTGSIHF. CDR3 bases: TGTGCCAGCAGACCATCCGGGACAGGGTCTATACACTTC.

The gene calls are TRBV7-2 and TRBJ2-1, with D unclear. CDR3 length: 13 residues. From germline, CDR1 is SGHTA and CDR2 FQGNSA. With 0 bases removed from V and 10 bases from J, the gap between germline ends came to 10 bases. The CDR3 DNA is TGTGCCAGCAGCTTAGCGCTGGGCGCCGAGCAGTTCTTC. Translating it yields CASSLALGAEQFF.

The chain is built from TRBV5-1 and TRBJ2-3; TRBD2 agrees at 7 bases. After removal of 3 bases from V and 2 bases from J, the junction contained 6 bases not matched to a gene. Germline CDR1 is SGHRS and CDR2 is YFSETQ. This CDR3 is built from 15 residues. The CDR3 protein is CASSWGEGATDTQYF. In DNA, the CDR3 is TGCGCCAGCAGCTGGGGGGAGGGTGCCACAGATACGCAGTATTTT.

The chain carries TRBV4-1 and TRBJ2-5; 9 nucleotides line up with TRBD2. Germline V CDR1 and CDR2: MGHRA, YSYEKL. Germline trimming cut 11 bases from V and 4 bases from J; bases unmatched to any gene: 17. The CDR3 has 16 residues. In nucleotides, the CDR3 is TGCGCCGTGGGAGACGCTACAGCGGGGGGACGAGAGACCCAGTACTTC. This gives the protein CAVGDATAGGRETQYF.

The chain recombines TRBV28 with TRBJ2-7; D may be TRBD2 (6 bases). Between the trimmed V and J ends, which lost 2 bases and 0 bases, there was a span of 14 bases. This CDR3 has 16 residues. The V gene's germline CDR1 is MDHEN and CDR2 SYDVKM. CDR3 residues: CASSLGAGPSSYEQYF. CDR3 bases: TGTGCCAGCAGTTTAGGAGCGGGTCCGAGCTCCTACGAGCAGTACTTC.

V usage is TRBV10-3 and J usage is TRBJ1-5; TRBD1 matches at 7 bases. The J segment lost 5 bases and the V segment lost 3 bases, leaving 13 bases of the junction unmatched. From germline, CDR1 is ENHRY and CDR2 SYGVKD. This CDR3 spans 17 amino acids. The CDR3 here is CAISETAGTATHQPQHF. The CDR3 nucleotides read TGTGCCATCAGTGAAACGGCAGGGACAGCCACACATCAGCCCCAGCATTTT.

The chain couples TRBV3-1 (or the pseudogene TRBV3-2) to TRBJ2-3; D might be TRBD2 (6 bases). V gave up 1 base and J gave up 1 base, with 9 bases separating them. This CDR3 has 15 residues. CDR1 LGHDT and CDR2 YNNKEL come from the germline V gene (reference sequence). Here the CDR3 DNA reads TGTGCCAGCAGCCAAGGGGGCGGGGGCACAGATACGCAGTATTTT. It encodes CASSQGGGGTDTQYF.

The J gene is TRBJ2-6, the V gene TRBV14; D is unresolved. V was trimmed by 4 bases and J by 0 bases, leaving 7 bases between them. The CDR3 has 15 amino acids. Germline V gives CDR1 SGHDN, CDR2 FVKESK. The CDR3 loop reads CASSPYISGANVLTF. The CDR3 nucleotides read TGTGCCAGCAGCCCCTATATCTCTGGGGCCAACGTCCTGACTTTC. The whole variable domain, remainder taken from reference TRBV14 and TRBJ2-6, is EAGVTQFPSHSVIEKGQTVTLRCDPISGHDNLYWYRRVMGKEIKFLLHFVKESKQDESGMPNNRFLAERTGGTYSTLKVQPAELEDSGVYFCASSPYISGANVLTFGAGSRLTVL.

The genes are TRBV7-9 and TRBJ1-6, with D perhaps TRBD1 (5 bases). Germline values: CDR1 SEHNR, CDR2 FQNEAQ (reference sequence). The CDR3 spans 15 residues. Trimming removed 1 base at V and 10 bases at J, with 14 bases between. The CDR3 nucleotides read TGTGCCAGCAGCTTAGTGTTAACAGGAAGCTCACCCCTCCACTTT. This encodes CASSLVLTGSSPLHF.

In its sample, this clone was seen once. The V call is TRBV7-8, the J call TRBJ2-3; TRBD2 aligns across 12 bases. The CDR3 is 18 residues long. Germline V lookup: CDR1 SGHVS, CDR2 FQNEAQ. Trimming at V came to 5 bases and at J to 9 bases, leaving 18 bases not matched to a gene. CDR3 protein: CASSPSLGASGGAFTQYF. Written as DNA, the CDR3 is TGTGCCAGCAGCCCCTCCCTGGGGGCTAGCGGGGGGGCCTTCACGCAGTATTTT.

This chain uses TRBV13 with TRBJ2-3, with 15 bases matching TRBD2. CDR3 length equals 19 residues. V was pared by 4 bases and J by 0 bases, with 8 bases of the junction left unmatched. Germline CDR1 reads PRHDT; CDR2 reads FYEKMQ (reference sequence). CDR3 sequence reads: CASSSAGTSGGTSTDTQYF. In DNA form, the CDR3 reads TGTGCCAGCAGCTCGGCCGGGACTAGCGGGGGGACAAGCACAGATACGCAGTATTTT.

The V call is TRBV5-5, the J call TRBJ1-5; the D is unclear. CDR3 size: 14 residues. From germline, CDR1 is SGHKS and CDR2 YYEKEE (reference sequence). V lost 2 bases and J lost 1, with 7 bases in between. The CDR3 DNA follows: TGTGCCAGCAGCTTTAGAGAGAGCAATCAGCCCCAGCATTTT. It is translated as CASSFRESNQPQHF.

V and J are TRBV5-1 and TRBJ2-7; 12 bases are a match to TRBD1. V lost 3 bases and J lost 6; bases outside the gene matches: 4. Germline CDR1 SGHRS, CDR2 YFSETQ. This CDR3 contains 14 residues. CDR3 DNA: TGCGCCAGCAGCTGGGGACAGGGGGCAGTCGAGCAGTACTTC. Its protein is CASSWGQGAVEQYF.

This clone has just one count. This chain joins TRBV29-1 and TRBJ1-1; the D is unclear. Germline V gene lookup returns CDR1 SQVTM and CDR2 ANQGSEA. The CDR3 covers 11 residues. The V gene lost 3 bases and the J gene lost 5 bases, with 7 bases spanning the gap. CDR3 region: CSVEWLTEAFF. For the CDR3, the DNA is TGCAGCGTTGAGTGGCTGACTGAAGCTTTCTTT.